The 14 T cell receptor beta chains listed next were all sequenced from one sample in a study of blood T cell repertoires in COVID-19 (dated by TCRdb to about 2020). The library relied on the immunoSEQ multiplex PCR assay. The source is immuneACCESS, and TCRdb retained only in-frame sequences with V and J called. Part of the clones is not carried over; for the studies checked, unresolved V genes explain less than half of this, and the remainder is unexplained. In this sample the table shows more than 400,000 clones, approximately 85% of which occur a single time. The biggest ten clones account for 3.2% of the sample. The sequenced material came from peripheral blood. The receptors come from a human donor in a cohort sampled during active COVID-19.

This chain joins TRBV6-6 and TRBJ2-1, with 7 nucleotides matching TRBD1. The CDR3 spans 13 residues. V was pared by 7 bases and J by 4 bases, with 4 bases of the junction left unmatched. The germline CDR1 and CDR2 sequences are MNHNY and SVGAGI (reference sequence). The CDR3 region is CASMTGPYNEQFF. Here the CDR3 DNA reads TGTGCCAGCATGACAGGGCCTTACAATGAGCAGTTCTTC.

The chain employs TRBV28 and TRBJ1-6, with 9 bases that match TRBD1. CDR1 is MDHEN and CDR2 is SYDVKM in the germline V gene. This CDR3 contains 14 residues. Germline trimming cut 8 bases from V and 4 bases from J; bases unmatched to any gene: 3. The CDR3 here is CASEGQGYNSPLHF. Written as DNA, the CDR3 is TGTGCCAGCGAGGGACAGGGATATAATTCACCCCTCCACTTT.

This rearrangement joins TRBV4-2 to TRBJ2-2, with TRBD2 matching 16 bases. The junction had 5 bases not matched to a gene; V was cut back by 3 bases and J by 10 bases. The CDR3 is 16 amino acids. Looked up from germline, CDR1 is LGHNA and CDR2 is YNFKEQ. The CDR3 DNA reads as TGTGCCAGCAGCCAGACCGGGACTAGCGGGAGGGAGGAGCTGTTTTTT. Its translation: CASSQTGTSGREELFF.

This clone was detected once. The chain carries TRBV15 and TRBJ2-2; weak D call: TRBD2 (6 bases). This CDR3 has 14 residues. The germline V gene encodes CDR1 LNHNV and CDR2 YYDKDF (reference sequence). Trimming removed 6 bases at V and 0 bases at J, with 8 bases between. In DNA, the CDR3 is TGTGCCACCAGGGCGGGATCGAACACCGGGGAGCTGTTTTTT. Its translation is CATRAGSNTGELFF. Full variable domain (rest looked up from reference TRBV15 and TRBJ2-2): DAMVIQNPRYQVTQFGKPVTLSCSQTLNHNVMYWYQQKSSQAPKLLFHYYDKDFNNEADTPDNFQSRRPNTSFCFLDIRSPGLGDTAMYLCATRAGSNTGELFFGEGSRLTVL.

The rearrangement joins TRBV2 to TRBJ1-2, with D tentatively TRBD1 (6 bases). Trimming removed 7 bases at V and 1 base at J, with 13 bases between. The germline gives CDR1 SNHLY, CDR2 FYNNEI. The CDR3 covers 14 residues. For the CDR3, the DNA is TGTGCCAGCACCTACAGGGATCTTAACTATGGCTACACCTTC. Protein product: CASTYRDLNYGYTF.

This chain uses TRBV29-1 with TRBJ2-7; 8 bases match TRBD1. From germline, CDR1 is SQVTM and CDR2 ANQGSEA. This CDR3 is built from 15 residues. Trimming cost V 4 bases and J 3 bases; bases outside gene matches: 11. The CDR3, as DNA: TGCAGCGTTGGTACAGGGGGGCACCCCTTCTACGAGCAGTACTTC. Translating it yields CSVGTGGHPFYEQYF.

Details on this clone: An end of the junction differs from the germline gene, which may be a read error. The rearrangement links TRBV2 to TRBJ1-3; D remains unclear. The CDR3 extends over 14 amino acids. Germline loops: CDR1 SNHLY, CDR2 FYNNEI. The CDR3 protein is CASSVGGRGDTIYF. The DNA for the CDR3 is TGTGCCAGCAGTGTGGGCGGGCGTGGAGACACCATATATTTT.

The rearrangement uses TRBV7-9 and TRBJ1-2; 7 bases agree with TRBD1. V was pared by 7 bases and J by 5 bases, with 10 bases of the junction left unmatched. Looked up from germline, CDR1 is SEHNR and CDR2 is FQNEAQ (reference sequence). This CDR3 has 14 amino acids. The CDR3 loop is CASNSAGGTYGYTF. The CDR3 nucleotides are TGTGCCAGCAACTCGGCAGGGGGGACTTATGGCTACACCTTC.

The CDR3 sequence: CASSWTGGQPQHF. The CDR3, as DNA: TGTGCCAGCAGTTGGACAGGGGGTCAGCCCCAGCATTTT. The V and J genes are TRBV7-3 and TRBJ1-5, with 10 bases aligning to TRBD1. The CDR3 consists of 13 residues. Germline values: CDR1 SGHTA, CDR2 FQGTGA. Trimming took 6 bases from V and 6 from J; bases not matched to a gene: 2.

The chain has TRBV30 and TRBJ2-3, with 11 bases identical to TRBD1. CDR1 and CDR2 (germline): GTSNPN, SVGIG (reference sequence). Trimming at V came to 0 bases and at J to 2 bases, leaving 4 bases not matched to a gene. CDR3 length: 16 residues. In nucleotides, the CDR3 is TGTGCCTGGAGTGTCTTGGACAGGGGGCTCACAGATACGCAGTATTTT. It codes for CAWSVLDRGLTDTQYF.

The genes are TRBV6-5 and TRBJ2-1, with a possible D match to TRBD2 (6 bases). Per the germline V gene, CDR1 is MNHEY and CDR2 is SVGAGI. V shed 4 bases and J shed 4 bases, with 11 bases lying between them. The CDR3 sequence is 14 residues long. In nucleotides, the CDR3 is TGTGCCAGCAGTTCGGGACTCAGGTACAATGAGCAGTTCTTC. Protein: CASSSGLRYNEQFF.

This clone was seen a single time. This chain uses TRBV3-1 (or the pseudogene TRBV3-2) with TRBJ2-5, with D maybe TRBD1 (6 bases). Germline assignment: CDR1 LGHDT and CDR2 YNNKEL (reference sequence). V shed 1 base and J shed 5 bases, with 14 bases lying between them. There are 15 residues in the CDR3. CDR3: CASSQGYGGLETQYF. CDR3 sequence (DNA): TGTGCCAGCAGCCAAGGATATGGGGGCCTGGAGACCCAGTACTTC.

The rearrangement joins TRBV18 to TRBJ1-1, with D possibly being TRBD1 (6 bases). The CDR3 is 15 amino acids. V shed 6 bases and J shed 1 base, with 15 bases lying between them. CDR1 KGHSH and CDR2 LQKENI come from the germline V gene. The CDR3 loop reads CASSVEGGTNTEAFF. The DNA of the CDR3 is TGTGCCAGCTCGGTTGAAGGGGGAACGAACACTGAAGCTTTCTTT.

This clone was seen more than once but under ten times. The chain combines TRBV2 with TRBJ1-6; TRBD1 might be the D (6 bases). The germline CDR1 and CDR2 sequences are SNHLY and FYNNEI. V was shortened by 4 bases and J by 7 bases, with 20 bases between the two germline ends. The CDR3 spans 17 residues. The CDR3 DNA reads as TGTGCCAGCAGTGCCGTACAGGGCCTATGGGGGAATTCACCCCTCCACTTT. It yields the protein CASSAVQGLWGNSPLHF.